This T cell receptor beta chain was sequenced during a study of T-cell reconstitution after alpha-beta-depleted transplantation in children (dated by TCRdb to the mid-2010s). About the investigation overall: T-cell immune reconstitution after TCRalphabeta/CD19-depleted allogeneic hematopoietic cell transplantation in children was quantitatively tracked in the study by means of TCR repertoire profiling.

The library was generated by PCR. The instrument was an Illumina HiSeq 2500. Molecular barcoding was employed in the preparation of TCR libraries, with unique molecular identifiers being used to normalize TCRbeta repertoire quantification. TCRdb applied fastp at Q25 and MiXCR to the public reads, then kept only in-frame beta chains. Identical CDR3 proteins give one entry, which carries the most common genes and DNA. For this sample the table gives about 400,000 distinct CDR3 sequences, of which 15% to 20% were detected only once. Of the sample, under 30% is held by the ten largest clones. Findings and caveats that apply to the study as a whole: The high TCRbeta diversity at day 60 in some patients was ascribed to recipient T cells and intrathymic progenitors that had survived conditioning. Over the following months the frequencies of hyperexpanded clones went down, and after one year T-cell counts and TCRbeta diversity were mostly credited to newly produced T cells. The apparently early alphabetaT-cell count recovery about two months after transplant was reportedly dependent on only several hundred rapidly expanded clones derived from non-depleted graft cells.

The CDR3 has 15 amino acids, counting the end cysteine and phenylalanine. Of all the DNA, just the CDR3 is kept, 45 bases in frame from base 1. V is cut back by 4 bases and J by 0 bases, with 4 bases in the junction unmatched. According to the germline V gene, CDR1 reads SGHRS and CDR2 reads YFSETQ. As for this clonotype: The target of this receptor is not known. The record has no base qualities; no much larger clone is one base away.

The treatment or condition label on this specimen signifies: allogeneic hematopoietic cell transplantation with graft depleted of TCRalphabeta T cells and CD19 B cells. Transplant recipients were children who received TCRalphabeta/CD19-depleted allogeneic hematopoietic cell grafts. The V and J segments used are TRBV5-1 and TRBJ2-1; TRBD2 agrees with 7 junctional bases. The origin of this receptor is a boy under three years old who had a stem cell transplant for Wiskott-Aldrich syndrome, so the T cells may come from the graft donor. Specimen: PBMCs, mostly from graft donor cells, collected 360 days after TCRalphabeta/CD19-depleted stem cell transplant. At the DNA level, the sequence is TGCGCCAGCAGCCGCGGGGAGGGCTCCTACAATGAGCAGTTCTTC. This gives the protein CASSRGEGSYNEQFF.